The source of this T cell receptor (beta chain) is a study of blood T cell repertoires in COVID-19. Whole-study context: COVID-19 samples collected from the United States, Italy and Spain covered acute and convalescent phases.

This clone was seen only a few times. The V and J ends lost 4 bases and 3 bases respectively, with 7 bases between them. This CDR3 contains 12 residues. Germline assignment: CDR1 MNHEY and CDR2 SVGEGT. Participant age was about 18 to 100 years, and participants resided in around 24 US areas. Categorization into cohorts depended on clinical history that participants reported. Per the original data handling: Reference gene primer amplification yielded estimated nucleated cell counts. Sequencing used immunoSEQ multiplex PCR; TCRdb keeps in-frame clones, though not all of them. V and J calls and clone size are given by that table; D and trimming were obtained from the DNA. The sample comprises approximately 280,000 clones, 90% of which are singletons, and around 1.7% rests with the top ten.

The clonotype comes from a young woman with acute COVID-19. Sample: PBMCs or T cells enriched from blood (not recorded which). The chain joins TRBV6-2 or TRBV6-3 to TRBJ2-7, with D maybe TRBD2 (5 bases). CDR3 protein: CASSWENYEQYF. CDR3 nucleotide sequence: TGTGCCAGCAGTTGGGAGAACTACGAGCAGTACTTC.